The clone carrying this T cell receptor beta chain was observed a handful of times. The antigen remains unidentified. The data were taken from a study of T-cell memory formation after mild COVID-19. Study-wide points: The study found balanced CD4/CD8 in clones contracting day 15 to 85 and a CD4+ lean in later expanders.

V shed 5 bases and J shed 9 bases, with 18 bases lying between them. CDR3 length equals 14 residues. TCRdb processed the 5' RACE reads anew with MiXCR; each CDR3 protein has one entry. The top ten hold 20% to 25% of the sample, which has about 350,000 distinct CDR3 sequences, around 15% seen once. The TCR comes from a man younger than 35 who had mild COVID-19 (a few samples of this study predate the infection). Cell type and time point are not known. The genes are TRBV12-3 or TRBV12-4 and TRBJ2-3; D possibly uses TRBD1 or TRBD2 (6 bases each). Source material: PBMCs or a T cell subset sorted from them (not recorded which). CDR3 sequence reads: CASSATYGGGTQYF. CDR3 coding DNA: TGTGCCAGCAGTGCCACCTACGGGGGCGGAACGCAGTATTTT.